Each of the 30 T cell receptor beta chains below was sequenced from the same sample in a study of blood T cell repertoires in COVID-19. The assay was immunoSEQ multiplex PCR, and TCRdb's table has in-frame clones only and misses some. The table lists 250,000 or so clones, about 91% of them singletons. Specimen: PBMCs or T cells enriched from blood (not recorded which). The receptors come from a man between 40 and 49 years old who had been exposed to COVID-19.

The chain is built from TRBV7-9 and TRBJ1-2, with D perhaps matching TRBD1 (5 bases). V lost 1 base and J lost 8, with 11 bases in between. Germline CDR1 reads SEHNR; CDR2 reads FQNEAQ (reference sequence). This CDR3 contains 13 residues. CDR3 nucleotide sequence: TGTGCCAGCAGCTTAGACGGGGGGAGAGGCTACACCTTC. Encoded protein: CASSLDGGRGYTF. The full variable domain, completed using reference TRBV7-9 and TRBJ1-2, is DTGVSQNPRHKITKRGQNVTFRCDPISEHNRLYWYRQTLGQGPEFLTYFQNEAQLEKSRLLSDRFSAERPKGSFSTLEIQRTEQGDSAMYLCASSLDGGRGYTFGSGTRLTVV.

The chain carries TRBV18 and TRBJ2-3; D not resolved. Trimming cost V 6 bases and J 0 bases, with 4 bases left between them. Germline V CDR1 and CDR2: KGHSH, LQKENI. CDR3 length: 12 amino acids. The CDR3 bases are TGTGCCAGCTCCCAGAGCACAGATACGCAGTATTTT. Protein sequence: CASSQSTDTQYF.

This clone was seen more than once but under ten times. The rearrangement joins TRBV28 to TRBJ2-7; 10 bases fit TRBD1. After removal of 8 bases from V and 5 bases from J, the junction contained 12 bases not matched to a gene. There are 15 residues in the CDR3. Germline V gene lookup returns CDR1 MDHEN and CDR2 SYDVKM. CDR3 sequence: CASLSSGQGSDEQYF. CDR3 coding DNA: TGTGCCAGCCTATCCTCGGGACAGGGGTCGGACGAGCAGTACTTC.

The chain has TRBV28 and TRBJ2-6; 8 bases fit TRBD1. The germline V gene encodes CDR1 MDHEN and CDR2 SYDVKM. The V segment lost 8 bases and the J segment 0 bases; nucleotides outside the gene matches: 9. This CDR3 has 17 amino acids. CDR3 in DNA: TGTGCCAGCCAAACAGGGGGAACCCCCTCTGGGGCCAACGTCCTGACTTTC. Its protein is CASQTGGTPSGANVLTF.

V gene TRBV6-1 combines with J gene TRBJ1-6, with D maybe TRBD1 (6 bases). The germline V and J ends were trimmed by 2 bases and 7 bases, with 15 bases remaining between them. Germline CDR1 is MNHNS and CDR2 is SASEGT. This CDR3 is 16 amino acids long. CDR3 sequence: CASSESGHSVNSPLHF. CDR3 DNA sequence: TGTGCCAGCAGTGAATCGGGACACTCCGTAAATTCACCCCTCCACTTT.

This chain joins TRBV4-2 and TRBJ1-4; TRBD1 is a possible D gene (6 bases). CDR3 size: 13 residues. Trimming took off 1 base at V and 8 bases at J, with 8 bases between the two ends. Germline CDR1 reads LGHNA; CDR2 reads YNFKEQ. The CDR3 DNA follows: TGTGCCAGCAGCCAAGCTCAGGGGGAAAAACTGTTTTTT. Translation: CASSQAQGEKLFF.

This rearrangement joins TRBV27 to TRBJ1-2, with D maybe TRBD1 (5 bases). The ends were cut back, 0 bases at V and 4 bases at J, with 15 bases in the middle. This CDR3 comprises 16 residues. Germline CDR1 MNHEY, CDR2 SMNVEV (reference sequence). The CDR3 bases are TGTGCCAGCAGTTTATCTGGCGGCGGGGGGACCTATGGCTACACCTTC. Protein: CASSLSGGGGTYGYTF.

The chain links TRBV5-1 to TRBJ2-7, with D tentatively TRBD2 (5 bases). The V and J ends lost 0 bases and 7 bases respectively, with 14 bases between them. CDR1 and CDR2 (germline): SGHRS, YFSETQ. CDR3 size: 14 residues. The CDR3 spells CASSLGRVPGEQYF. In DNA, the CDR3 is TGCGCCAGCAGCTTGGGGCGGGTCCCTGGTGAGCAGTACTTC. The full variable domain, rest sourced from reference TRBV5-1 and TRBJ2-7, is KAGVTQTPRYLIKTRGQQVTLSCSPISGHRSVSWYQQTPGQGLQFLFEYFSETQRNKGNFPGRFSGRQFSNSRSEMNVSTLELGDSALYLCASSLGRVPGEQYFGPGTRLTVT.

This clone was found once. The gene calls are TRBV5-1 and TRBJ1-4; D is uncertain. Trimming removed 2 bases at V and 7 bases at J, with 15 bases between. This CDR3 spans 15 amino acids. The V gene's germline CDR1 is SGHRS and CDR2 YFSETQ. CDR3 region: CASSLKRAAGEKLFF. The CDR3 DNA is TGCGCCAGCAGCTTAAAACGAGCGGCGGGTGAAAAACTGTTTTTT.

J is TRBJ2-1 and V is TRBV24-1; 7 positions agree with TRBD2. J gave up 3 bases and V 5 bases, and 0 bases lay outside the gene matches. Germline-derived CDR1 and CDR2 are KGHDR and SFDVKD. The CDR3 spans 13 residues. CDR3 bases: TGTGCCACCAGTGGGGACTACTACAATGAGCAGTTCTTC. Translating it yields CATSGDYYNEQFF.

The table lists this clone with a count of one. The V and J genes are TRBV30 and TRBJ2-7, with 12 bases aligning to TRBD2. This CDR3 region has 16 residues. In germline, CDR1 is GTSNPN, CDR2 SVGIG (reference sequence). V shed 4 bases and J 0 bases; nucleotides not matched to a gene: 7. As DNA, the CDR3 is TGTGCCTGGATGAGGCTAGCGGGAGGGAGCTCCTACGAGCAGTACTTC. Translation gives CAWMRLAGGSSYEQYF.

The chain uses TRBV11-3 and TRBJ2-1; perhaps D is TRBD1 or TRBD2 (9 bases each). Germline V lookup: CDR1 SGHNT, CDR2 YENEEA. This CDR3 spans 17 amino acids. The V end lost 6 bases, the J end lost 8 bases, and 26 bases lay between the germline ends. This CDR3 reads CASSFPGQGAGGDEQFF. The CDR3 DNA sequence: TGTGCCAGCAGTTTCCCGGGACAGGGCGCGGGAGGGGATGAGCAGTTCTTC. The full variable domain, its missing parts supplied by reference TRBV11-3 and TRBJ2-1, is EAGVVQSPRYKIIEKKQPVAFWCNPISGHNTLYWYLQNLGQGPELLIRYENEEAVDDSQLPKDRFSAERLKGVDSTLKIQPAELGDSAVYLCASSFPGQGAGGDEQFFGPGTRLTVL.

The rearrangement links TRBV10-3 to TRBJ2-7, with a possible D match to TRBD2 (6 bases). V was shortened by 3 bases and J by 0 bases, with 9 bases between the two germline ends. Looked up from germline, CDR1 is ENHRY and CDR2 is SYGVKD. The CDR3 spans 14 residues. Here the CDR3 reads CAISEASASYEQYF. The CDR3, as DNA: TGTGCCATCAGTGAAGCTAGCGCCTCCTACGAGCAGTACTTC.

The rearrangement uses TRBV7-9 and TRBJ1-6, with D unclear. V was pared by 1 base and J by 4 bases, with 8 bases between. Per the germline V gene, CDR1 is SEHNR and CDR2 is FQNEAQ (reference sequence). This CDR3 is 15 amino acids long. The CDR3 here is CASSLVGGYNSPLHF. The CDR3, as DNA: TGTGCCAGCAGCTTAGTCGGCGGATATAATTCACCCCTCCACTTT.

This chain uses TRBV5-1 with TRBJ2-7; 9 bases fit TRBD1. Per germline, CDR1 SGHRS and CDR2 YFSETQ. The CDR3 is 15 residues long. The V segment lost 4 bases and the J segment 2 bases; nucleotides outside the gene matches: 7. This chain's CDR3 is CASSPRQGDTYEQYF. Here the CDR3 DNA reads TGCGCCAGCAGCCCCAGACAGGGGGATACCTACGAGCAGTACTTC.

J is TRBJ1-4 and V is TRBV5-1; D remains ambiguous. The CDR3 has 16 amino acids. The germline V gene has CDR1 SGHRS and CDR2 YFSETQ. With 0 bases removed from V and 2 bases from J, the gap between germline ends came to 11 bases. The CDR3 protein is CASSLVATGTNEKLFF. The DNA for the CDR3 is TGCGCCAGCAGCTTGGTAGCGACGGGTACTAATGAAAAACTGTTTTTT.

J is TRBJ2-1 and V is TRBV5-1, with 8 bases identical to TRBD2. With 0 bases clipped from V and 16 bases from J, the junction kept 9 bases outside the gene matches. Germline V lookup: CDR1 SGHRS, CDR2 YFSETQ. This CDR3 has 13 residues. The CDR3, as DNA: TGCGCCAGCAGCTTGGAAGTATCGGGAGGGCTATTCTTC. The encoded protein is CASSLEVSGGLFF.

This clone has ten or more counts. This chain links TRBV6-1 with TRBJ1-1, with D tentatively TRBD1 (5 bases). The germline gives CDR1 MNHNS, CDR2 SASEGT. The CDR3 extends over 10 amino acids. The V end was cut by 2 bases, the J end by 10 bases, with 5 bases between. The CDR3 DNA follows: TGTGCCAGCAGTGAAAGGGGAGCTTTCTTT. Encoded protein: CASSERGAFF.

This chain joins TRBV6-2 or TRBV6-3 and TRBJ2-3, with TRBD2 matching over 8 bases. The trim removed 0 bases at V and 2 bases at J, leaving 10 bases unmatched. The CDR3 contains 18 residues. CDR1 and CDR2 from the germline V gene are MNHEY and SVGEGT. As DNA, the CDR3 is TGTGCCAGCAGTTACTCGACCACCATAGCGGGATACACAGATACGCAGTATTTT. Amino acids: CASSYSTTIAGYTDTQYF.

This sequence joins TRBV5-3 and TRBJ2-7; weak D call: TRBD2 (6 bases). TRBV5-3 is assigned to the ORF class and has an uncertain function. The V end lost 6 bases, the J end lost 4 bases, and 23 bases lay between the germline ends. CDR3 length equals 16 residues. The CDR3 sequence is CARTTSGPWMTYEQYF. CDR3 in DNA: TGTGCCAGAACTACCAGCGGGCCGTGGATGACGTACGAGCAGTACTTC.

About this clone itself: At the DNA level, this CDR3 is encoded by other sequences in the same sample as well. The chain uses TRBV4-1 and TRBJ2-3, with 7 bases aligning to TRBD2. The junction had 4 bases not matched to a gene; V was cut back by 1 base and J by 0 bases. Germline values: CDR1 MGHRA, CDR2 YSYEKL. The CDR3 contains 16 residues. The CDR3 loop is CASSQGLAESTDTQYF. CDR3 bases: TGCGCCAGCAGCCAAGGGCTAGCGGAGAGCACAGATACGCAGTATTTT.

The chain links TRBV30 to TRBJ2-1; 7 positions match TRBD1. With 5 bases clipped from V and 5 bases from J, the junction kept 6 bases outside the gene matches. CDR1 GTSNPN and CDR2 SVGIG come from the germline V gene (reference sequence). This CDR3 comprises 13 residues. The CDR3 protein is CAWDGGQHNEQFF. As DNA, the CDR3 is TGTGCCTGGGATGGGGGACAGCACAATGAGCAGTTCTTC.

The chain has TRBV9 and TRBJ1-1; TRBD1 aligns across 8 bases. The CDR3 has 15 residues. Germline V gene sequence: CDR1 SGDLS, CDR2 YYNGEE. The ends lost 2 bases at V and 2 bases at J; junction bases unmatched: 5. The CDR3 is CASSVGQGFNTEAFF. The CDR3 bases are TGTGCCAGCAGCGTTGGACAGGGATTTAACACTGAAGCTTTCTTT.

The chain is built from TRBV28 and TRBJ2-7; possible D gene TRBD1, 5 bases. From germline, CDR1 is MDHEN and CDR2 SYDVKM. This CDR3 region has 14 residues. The V end lost 7 bases, the J end lost 4 bases, and 17 bases lay between the germline ends. The CDR3, as DNA: TGTGCCAGCACCCGTAGGGGCGGAGATTACGAGCAGTACTTC. It codes for CASTRRGGDYEQYF.

CDR3 in amino acids: CAISGTGRNIQYF. CDR3 nucleotide sequence: TGTGCCATTTCTGGGACAGGGAGGAACATTCAGTACTTC. The chain has TRBV28 and TRBJ2-4; 9 bases match TRBD1. V lost 10 bases and J lost 7; bases outside the gene matches: 8. The germline V gene has CDR1 MDHEN and CDR2 SYDVKM. This CDR3 spans 13 amino acids.

The chain links TRBV5-8 to TRBJ2-3; no reliable D call. The germline gives CDR1 SGHTS, CDR2 YDEGEE. Trimming pared 1 base from V and 0 bases from J, leaving 9 bases between. The CDR3 length is 15 residues. The CDR3 spells CASSLIGASTDTQYF. CDR3 nucleotide sequence: TGTGCCAGCAGCTTGATAGGAGCTAGCACAGATACGCAGTATTTT.

The chain recombines TRBV19 with TRBJ2-1; TRBD2 matches at 8 bases. This CDR3 is 15 amino acids long. Trimming at V came to 4 bases and at J to 5 bases, leaving 7 bases not matched to a gene. Germline lookup yields CDR1 LNHDA and CDR2 SQIVND (reference sequence). This CDR3 is CASSTPGTRHNEQFF. CDR3 nucleotides: TGTGCCAGTAGTACCCCCGGGACTAGACACAATGAGCAGTTCTTC.

V and J are TRBV2 and TRBJ2-2; D unclear. The CDR3 covers 13 residues. Germline lookup yields CDR1 SNHLY and CDR2 FYNNEI. V lost 2 bases to trimming and J lost 5 bases, with 6 bases between them. The CDR3 DNA reads TGTGCCAGCAGTGAATTGCAGACCGGGGAGCTGTTTTTT. Translation gives CASSELQTGELFF.

This clone showed up just a few times. V is TRBV29-1 and J is TRBJ2-2, with 15 bases fitting TRBD2. The V segment lost 4 bases and the J segment 6 bases; nucleotides outside the gene matches: 3. The length of the CDR3 is 15 residues. Germline CDR1 reads SQVTM; CDR2 reads ANQGSEA. The CDR3 spells CSVGGLAGGAGELFF. The CDR3 coding sequence is TGCAGCGTTGGAGGACTAGCGGGAGGGGCCGGGGAGCTGTTTTTT.

This chain links TRBV27 with TRBJ2-7; D is possibly TRBD2 (6 bases). The germline gives CDR1 MNHEY, CDR2 SMNVEV (reference sequence). CDR3 length equals 15 residues. Trimming removed 4 bases from V and 5 bases from J, with 18 bases in between. The CDR3 nucleotides read TGTGCCAGCAGTTCGACCGGGAGCAGGGATGACGAGCAGTACTTC. Its translation is CASSSTGSRDDEQYF.